This entry lists 3 T cell receptor beta chains sequenced from one sample in a study of cytomegalovirus exposure and HLA in healthy donors. TCRdb's copy holds only in-frame clones and misses some; the assay was immunoSEQ multiplex PCR. The sample contains about 54,000 clones, more than 70% of which appear only once. Sample: PBMCs. The receptors were gathered from a woman younger than 35 in good health and CMV-seropositive.

This clone was recorded once. An end of the junction differs from the germline gene, which may be a read error. The chain links TRBV7-7 to TRBJ2-5, with TRBD1 identical over 8 bases. Looked up from germline, CDR1 is SSHAT and CDR2 is FNYEAQ (reference sequence). This CDR3 region has 13 residues. CDR3 amino acids: CASSSDRGETQYF. DNA for the CDR3: TGTGCTAGCAGCTCTGACAGGGGTGAGACCCAGTACTTC.

The chain has TRBV28 and TRBJ1-4; 9 bases match TRBD1. Per germline, CDR1 MDHEN and CDR2 SYDVKM. CDR3 size: 15 residues. J was trimmed by 7 bases and V by 5 bases; bases with no gene match: 8. The CDR3 sequence is CASSIRTGAGEKLFF. Here the CDR3 DNA reads TGTGCCAGCAGTATCCGGACAGGGGCGGGTGAAAAACTGTTTTTT.

The J gene is TRBJ1-3, the V gene TRBV5-1; 7 positions agree with TRBD1. The CDR3 extends over 14 amino acids. The V segment lost 3 bases and the J segment 2 bases; nucleotides outside the gene matches: 2. Germline lookup yields CDR1 SGHRS and CDR2 YFSETQ. In nucleotides, the CDR3 is TGCGCCAGCAGCTCGGGACAGCCTGGAAACACCATATATTTT. This encodes CASSSGQPGNTIYF.